This TCR beta chain was identified in a study of blood T cells in healthy people across ages. Study-wide findings and caveats: Both higher diversity and more naive CD4+ cells marked long-lived donors when set against aged donors.

The germline V and J ends were trimmed by 2 bases and 0 bases, with 17 bases remaining between them. The CDR3 extends over 17 amino acids. The germline gives CDR1 MDHEN, CDR2 SYDVKM. The use of a sample-barcoded 5' primer and a J-beta primer mix characterized a second PCR of about 6 to 11 cycles. TCRdb recomputed calls from the 5' RACE reads with MiXCR, one row per CDR3 protein. Found here are about 1,800,000 distinct CDR3 sequences, over 25% of them singletons; the top ten hold more than 6%. For this clonotype: The antigen is unknown.

The sequencing sample was made of blood. This rearrangement joins TRBV28 to TRBJ2-7; D might be TRBD2 (6 bases). The sequence was collected from a woman aged 25 to 39 in good health. The CDR3 loop reads CASSLRGRGTPSYEQYF. CDR3 sequence (DNA): TGTGCCAGCAGTTTACGGGGCCGTGGGACTCCCTCCTACGAGCAGTACTTC.